This TCR beta chain was sequenced for a study of CD8 T cells in Susac syndrome. An amount of RNA that ranged from roughly 0.45 to 1 ug was reverse transcribed with random hexamers. With immunoSEQ multiplex PCR, TCR beta CDR3 was amplified across 54 Vbeta and 13 Jbeta. MiXCR, run by TCRdb on the immunoSEQ multiplex PCR reads, gives a single entry per CDR3 protein. Altogether a few hundred thousand distinct CDR3 sequences are present, about 85% being singletons, with the ten largest covering about 0.11%. The length of the CDR3 is 14 residues. Trimming took off 3 bases at V and 1 base at J, with 8 bases between the two ends. The V gene's germline CDR1 is MDHEN and CDR2 SYDVKM.

The clonotype comes from a human donor with multiple sclerosis. The sample comprised CD8+ T cells from PBMCs. The genes are TRBV28 and TRBJ2-3, with a tentative D call TRBD2 (6 bases). As DNA, the CDR3 is TGTGCCAGCAGTTTCCCGGGGGGCACAGATACGCAGTATTTT. It encodes CASSFPGGTDTQYF. Supplemented by reference TRBV28 and TRBJ2-3, the full variable domain reads DVKVTQSSRYLVKRTGEKVFLECVQDMDHENMFWYRQDPGLGLRLIYFSYDVKMKEKGDIPEGYSVSREKKERFSLILESASTNQTSMYLCASSFPGGTDTQYFGPGTRLTVL.